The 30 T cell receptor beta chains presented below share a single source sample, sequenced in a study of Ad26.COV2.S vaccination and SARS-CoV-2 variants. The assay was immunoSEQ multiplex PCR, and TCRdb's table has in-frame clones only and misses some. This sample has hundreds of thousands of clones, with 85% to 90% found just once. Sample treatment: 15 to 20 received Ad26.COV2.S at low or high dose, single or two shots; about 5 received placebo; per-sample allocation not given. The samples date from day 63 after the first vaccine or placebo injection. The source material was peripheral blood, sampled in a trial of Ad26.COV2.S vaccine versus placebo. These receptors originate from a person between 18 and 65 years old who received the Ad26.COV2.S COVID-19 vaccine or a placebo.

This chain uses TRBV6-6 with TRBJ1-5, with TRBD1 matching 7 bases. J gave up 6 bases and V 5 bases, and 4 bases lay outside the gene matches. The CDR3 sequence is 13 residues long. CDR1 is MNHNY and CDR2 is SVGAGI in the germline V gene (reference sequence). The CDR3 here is CASSGQAVQPQHF. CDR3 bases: TGTGCCAGCAGTGGACAGGCCGTTCAGCCCCAGCATTTT.

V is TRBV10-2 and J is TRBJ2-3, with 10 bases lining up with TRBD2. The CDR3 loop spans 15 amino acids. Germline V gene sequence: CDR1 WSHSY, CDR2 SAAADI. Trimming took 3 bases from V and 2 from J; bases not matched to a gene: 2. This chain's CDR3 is CASSELAGFTDTQYF. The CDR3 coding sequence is TGCGCCAGCAGTGAACTAGCGGGGTTCACAGATACGCAGTATTTT.

The CDR3 DNA reads TGCGCCAGCAGCGGCACGCCAGGGGGTCCCTGGGGAAACACCATATATTTT. It translates to CASSGTPGGPWGNTIYF. The chain has TRBV5-1 and TRBJ1-3; 7 bases map to TRBD1. Trimming removed 4 bases from V and 4 bases from J; junction bases left unmatched: 14. The CDR3 contains 17 residues. Germline V gene sequence: CDR1 SGHRS, CDR2 YFSETQ.

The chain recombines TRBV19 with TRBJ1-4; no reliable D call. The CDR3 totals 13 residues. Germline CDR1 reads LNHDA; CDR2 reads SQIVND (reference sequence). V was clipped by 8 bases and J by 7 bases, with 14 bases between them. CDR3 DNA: TGTGCCAGTGAAGCACCCTATGTTGAAAAACTGTTTTTT. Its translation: CASEAPYVEKLFF.

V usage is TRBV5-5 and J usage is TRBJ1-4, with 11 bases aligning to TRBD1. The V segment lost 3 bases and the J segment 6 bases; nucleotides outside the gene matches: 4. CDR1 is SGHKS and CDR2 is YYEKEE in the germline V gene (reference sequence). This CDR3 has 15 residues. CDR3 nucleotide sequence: TGTGCCAGCAGCTCGGAGGGACAGGGGGATGAAAAACTGTTTTTT. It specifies CASSSEGQGDEKLFF.

DNA of the CDR3: TGTGCCAGCAGCCGGACAGGGGACGAGCAGTACGTC. Translated, it gives CASSRTGDEQYV. The chain recombines TRBV6-6 with TRBJ2-7, with TRBD1 matching 9 bases. The J segment lost 5 bases and the V segment lost 6 bases, leaving 2 bases of the junction unmatched. The CDR3 has 12 residues. The germline V gene encodes CDR1 MNHNY and CDR2 SVGAGI (reference sequence).

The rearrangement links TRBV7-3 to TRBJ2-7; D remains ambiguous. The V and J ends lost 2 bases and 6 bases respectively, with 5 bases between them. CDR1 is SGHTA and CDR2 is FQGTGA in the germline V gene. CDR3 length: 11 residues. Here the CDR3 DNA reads TGTGCCAGCAGCTTAGGTCTCGAGCAGTACTTC. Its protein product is CASSLGLEQYF. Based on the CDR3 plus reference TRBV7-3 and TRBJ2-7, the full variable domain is GAGVSQTPSNKVTEKGKYVELRCDPISGHTALYWYRQSLGQGPEFLIYFQGTGAADDSGLPNDRFFAVRPEGSVSTLKIQRTERGDSAVYLCASSLGLEQYFGPGTRLTVT.

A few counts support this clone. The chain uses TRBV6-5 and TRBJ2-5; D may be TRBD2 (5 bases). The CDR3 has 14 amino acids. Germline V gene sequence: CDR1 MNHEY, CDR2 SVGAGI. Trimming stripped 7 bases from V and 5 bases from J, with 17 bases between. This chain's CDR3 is CASKGSQWLETQYF. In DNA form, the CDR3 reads TGTGCCAGCAAAGGGAGCCAATGGTTGGAGACCCAGTACTTC.

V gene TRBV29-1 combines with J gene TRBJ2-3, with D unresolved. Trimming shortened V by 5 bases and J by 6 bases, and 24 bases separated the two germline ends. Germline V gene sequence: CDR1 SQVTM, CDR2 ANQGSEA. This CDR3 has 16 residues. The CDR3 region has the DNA TGCAGCGTTCTTAACCCTACTCGAAAAATGCGGGATACGCAGTATTTT. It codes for CSVLNPTRKMRDTQYF.

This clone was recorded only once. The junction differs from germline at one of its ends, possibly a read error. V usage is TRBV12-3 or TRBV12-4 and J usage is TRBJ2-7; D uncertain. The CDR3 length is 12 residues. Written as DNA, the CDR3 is TGTGCCAGCAGTTTAAACCCCCCGGTCAGCACCTTC. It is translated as CASSLNPPVSTF.

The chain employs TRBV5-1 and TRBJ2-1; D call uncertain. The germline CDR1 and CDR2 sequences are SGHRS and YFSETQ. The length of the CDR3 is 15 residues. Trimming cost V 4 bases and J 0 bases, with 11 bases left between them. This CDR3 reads CASSRAAVSYNEQFF. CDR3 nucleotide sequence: TGCGCCAGCAGCCGGGCAGCAGTCTCCTACAATGAGCAGTTCTTC.

The CDR3 spells CASSSSLGFVGEKLFF. The CDR3 DNA follows: TGTGCCAGCAGTTCCTCGCTCGGGTTTGTCGGCGAAAAACTGTTTTTT. The chain couples TRBV6-2 or TRBV6-3 to TRBJ1-4; D uncertain. Trimming took 4 bases from V and 8 from J, leaving 20 bases between them. CDR1 is MNHEY, CDR2 SVGEGT, per germline. The CDR3 consists of 16 residues.

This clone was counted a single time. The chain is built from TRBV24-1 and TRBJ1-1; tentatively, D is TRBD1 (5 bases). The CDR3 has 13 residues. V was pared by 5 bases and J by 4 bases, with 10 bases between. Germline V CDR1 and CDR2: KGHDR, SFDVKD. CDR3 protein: CATSVGGSTEAFF. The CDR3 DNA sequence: TGTGCCACCAGTGTGGGGGGGAGCACTGAAGCTTTCTTT.

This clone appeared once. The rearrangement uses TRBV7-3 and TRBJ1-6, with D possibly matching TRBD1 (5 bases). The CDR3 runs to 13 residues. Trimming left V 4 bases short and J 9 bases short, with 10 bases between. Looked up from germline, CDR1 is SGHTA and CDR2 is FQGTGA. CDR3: CASSSTGGSPLHF. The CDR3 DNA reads TGTGCCAGCAGCTCAACAGGTGGTTCACCCCTCCACTTT. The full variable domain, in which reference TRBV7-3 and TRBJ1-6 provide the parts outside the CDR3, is GAGVSQTPSNKVTEKGKYVELRCDPISGHTALYWYRQSLGQGPEFLIYFQGTGAADDSGLPNDRFFAVRPEGSVSTLKIQRTERGDSAVYLCASSSTGGSPLHFGNGTRLTVT.

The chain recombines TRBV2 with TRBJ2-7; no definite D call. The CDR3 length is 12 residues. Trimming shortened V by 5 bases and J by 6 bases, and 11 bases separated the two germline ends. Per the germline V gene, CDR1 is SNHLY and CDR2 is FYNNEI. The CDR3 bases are TGTGCCAGCAGTCCGAAAAGAGGCGAGCAGTACGTC. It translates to CASSPKRGEQYV.

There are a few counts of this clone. The CDR3 sequence: CASSPNIGDIQYF. The CDR3 DNA follows: TGTGCCAGCAGCCCCAACATCGGAGACATTCAGTACTTC. The rearrangement joins TRBV7-9 to TRBJ2-4, with D hard to call. Per the germline V gene, CDR1 is SEHNR and CDR2 is FQNEAQ (reference sequence). V was shortened by 5 bases and J by 8 bases, with 13 bases between the two germline ends. The CDR3 contains 13 residues.

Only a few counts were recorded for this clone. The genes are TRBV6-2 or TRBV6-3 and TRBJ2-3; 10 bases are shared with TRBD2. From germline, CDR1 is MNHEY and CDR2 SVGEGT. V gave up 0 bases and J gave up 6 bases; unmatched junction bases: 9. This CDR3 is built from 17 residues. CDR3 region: CASSYSASGRVPDTQYF. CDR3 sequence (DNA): TGTGCCAGCAGTTACTCAGCTAGCGGGAGAGTCCCGGATACGCAGTATTTT.

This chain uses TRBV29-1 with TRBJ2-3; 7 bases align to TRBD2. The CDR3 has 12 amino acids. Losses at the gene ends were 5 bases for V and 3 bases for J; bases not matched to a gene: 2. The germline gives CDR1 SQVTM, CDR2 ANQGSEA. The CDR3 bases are TGCAGCGTTAACGGGGGGACAGATACGCAGTATTTT. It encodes CSVNGGTDTQYF.

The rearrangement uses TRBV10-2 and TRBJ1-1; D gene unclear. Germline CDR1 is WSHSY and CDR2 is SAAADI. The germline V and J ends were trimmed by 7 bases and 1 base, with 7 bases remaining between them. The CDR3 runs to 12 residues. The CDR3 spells CASKDPNTEAFF. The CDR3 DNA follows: TGCGCCAGCAAGGATCCGAACACTGAAGCTTTCTTT.

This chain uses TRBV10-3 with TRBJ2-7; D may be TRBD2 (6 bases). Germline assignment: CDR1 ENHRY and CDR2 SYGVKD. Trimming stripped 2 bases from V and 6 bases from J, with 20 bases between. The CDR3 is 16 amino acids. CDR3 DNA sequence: TGTGCCATCAGTGAGGGTTTGGAGGGGCAACTGGGCGAGCAGTACGTC. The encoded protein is CAISEGLEGQLGEQYV.

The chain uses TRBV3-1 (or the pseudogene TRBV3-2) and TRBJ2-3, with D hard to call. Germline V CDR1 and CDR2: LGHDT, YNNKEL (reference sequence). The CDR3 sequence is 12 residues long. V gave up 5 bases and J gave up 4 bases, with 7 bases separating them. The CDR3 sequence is CASSFTADTQYF. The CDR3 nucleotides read TGTGCCAGCAGCTTTACGGCAGATACGCAGTATTTT.

In nucleotides, the CDR3 is TGTGCCAGCAGCTTAGCCTATGGGGGAAGGACTGAAGCTTTCTTT. Translated: CASSLAYGGRTEAFF. The genes are TRBV7-2 and TRBJ1-1; D possibly corresponds to TRBD1 (5 bases). The CDR3 runs to 15 residues. CDR1 and CDR2 from the germline V gene are SGHTA and FQGNSA. The ends were cut back, 0 bases at V and 5 bases at J, with 13 bases in the middle. Full variable domain (rest looked up from reference TRBV7-2 and TRBJ1-1): GAGVSQSPSNKVTEKGKDVELRCDPISGHTALYWYRQSLGQGLEFLIYFQGNSAPDKSGLPSDRFSAERTGGSVSTLTIQRTQQEDSAVYLCASSLAYGGRTEAFFGQGTRLTVV.

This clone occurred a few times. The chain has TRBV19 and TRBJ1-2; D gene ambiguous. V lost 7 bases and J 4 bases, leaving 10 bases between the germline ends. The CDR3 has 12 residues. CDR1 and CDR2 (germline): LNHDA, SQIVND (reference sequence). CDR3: CASTRGTYGYTF. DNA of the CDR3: TGTGCCAGTACGCGCGGAACCTATGGCTACACCTTC.

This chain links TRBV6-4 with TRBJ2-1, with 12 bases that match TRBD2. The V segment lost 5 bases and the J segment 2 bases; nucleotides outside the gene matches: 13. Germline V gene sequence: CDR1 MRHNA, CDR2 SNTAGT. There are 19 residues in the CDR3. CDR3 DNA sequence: TGTGCCAGCAGTAAGACTAGCGGGAGCACCCTAAACCCCTACAATGAGCAGTTCTTC. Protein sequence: CASSKTSGSTLNPYNEQFF.

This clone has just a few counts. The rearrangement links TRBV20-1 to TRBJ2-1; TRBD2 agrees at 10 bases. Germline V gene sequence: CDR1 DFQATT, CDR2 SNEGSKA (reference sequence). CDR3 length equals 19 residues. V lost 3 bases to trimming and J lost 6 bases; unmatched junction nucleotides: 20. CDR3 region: CSASFPGPSGGFGGNEQFF. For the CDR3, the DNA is TGCAGTGCTAGTTTTCCCGGCCCTAGCGGGGGCTTTGGTGGCAATGAGCAGTTCTTC.

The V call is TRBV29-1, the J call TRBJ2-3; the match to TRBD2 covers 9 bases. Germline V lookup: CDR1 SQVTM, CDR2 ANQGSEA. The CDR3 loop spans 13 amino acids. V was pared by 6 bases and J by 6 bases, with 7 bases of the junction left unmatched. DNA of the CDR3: TGCAGCGTGAGGGCTAGCGGGGCTGATACGCAGTATTTT. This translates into CSVRASGADTQYF.

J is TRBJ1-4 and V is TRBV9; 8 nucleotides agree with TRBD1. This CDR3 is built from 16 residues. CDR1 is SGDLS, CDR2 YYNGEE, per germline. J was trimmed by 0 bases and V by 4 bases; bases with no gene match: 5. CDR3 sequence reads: CASSPQTGATNEKLFF. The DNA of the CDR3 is TGTGCCAGCAGCCCCCAGACAGGGGCAACTAATGAAAAACTGTTTTTT.

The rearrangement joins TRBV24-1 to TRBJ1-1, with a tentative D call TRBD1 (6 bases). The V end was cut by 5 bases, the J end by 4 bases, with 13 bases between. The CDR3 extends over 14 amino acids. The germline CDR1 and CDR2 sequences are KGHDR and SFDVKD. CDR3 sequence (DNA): TGTGCCACCAGTGGGGGGGCGCAGGGCACTGAAGCTTTCTTT. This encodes CATSGGAQGTEAFF.

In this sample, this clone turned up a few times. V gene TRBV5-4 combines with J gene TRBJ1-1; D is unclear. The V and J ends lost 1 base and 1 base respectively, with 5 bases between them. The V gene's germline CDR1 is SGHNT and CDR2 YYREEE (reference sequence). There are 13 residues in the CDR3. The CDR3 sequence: CASSLTANTEAFF. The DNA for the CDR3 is TGTGCCAGCAGCTTGACAGCGAACACTGAAGCTTTCTTT.

This chain's CDR3 is CASSPFSMDTQYF. The CDR3 region has the DNA TGTGCCAGTAGCCCCTTCTCCATGGATACGCAGTATTTT. The chain is built from TRBV19 and TRBJ2-3; D is ambiguous. V was shortened by 6 bases and J by 6 bases, with 13 bases between the two germline ends. The CDR3 covers 13 residues. CDR1 is LNHDA, CDR2 SQIVND, per germline (reference sequence).